A selection of T cell receptor beta chains follows, all from one sample in a study of T cells after yellow fever vaccination. MiXCR was run by TCRdb on the 5' RACE reads, yielding one entry per CDR3 protein. The sample shows approximately 250,000 distinct CDR3 sequences, roughly 6.2% of them seen only once. Sequencing used CD4+ T cells sorted from PBMCs, obtained on the day of the yellow fever booster vaccination. Every receptor here comes from a man aged 25 to 40 who received the YFV17D yellow fever vaccine. Each CDR3 is given with its conserved first and last residue. The D gene is left open where the match is weak. Size is stated for part of the rows, as once, few or many counts, or as a class when the clone is expanded.

>.|TRBV28|TRBJ2-1|few
CASSTPHRDEQFF
TGTGCCAGCAGTACGCCCCATAGGGATGAGCAGTTCTTC
>.|TRBV20-1|TRBJ2-5|few
CSAPGALGRKETQYF
TGCAGTGCTCCGGGGGCCTTGGGGAGGAAAGAGACCCAGTACTTC
>.|TRBV3-1|TRBJ2-3|many
CASTSVDTQYF
TGTGCCAGCACATCGGTAGATACGCAGTATTTT
>.|TRBV11-2|TRBJ2-1|.
CASSSLVFSYNEQFF
TGTGCCAGCAGCTCCTTGGTTTTCTCCTACAATGAGCAGTTCTTC
>.|TRBV12-3/TRBV12-4|TRBJ2-4|few
CASSLAKGRNIQYF
TGTGCCAGCAGTTTAGCGAAGGGGCGGAACATTCAGTACTTC
>.|TRBV15|TRBJ1-2|many
CATSRGGQLSGGYTF
TGTGCCACCAGCCGTGGGGGACAATTATCGGGAGGCTACACCTTC
>.|TRBV12-3/TRBV12-4|TRBJ2-2|few
CASSGYNTGELFF
TGTGCCAGCAGCGGGTATAACACCGGGGAGCTGTTTTTT
>.|TRBV7-2|TRBJ2-3|many
CASSLDAGTDTQYF
TGTGCCAGCAGCTTAGATGCGGGCACAGATACGCAGTATTTT
>.|TRBV19|TRBJ2-2|many
CASNREHRWTGELFF
TGTGCCAGCAACCGAGAGCACCGTTGGACCGGGGAGCTGTTTTTT
>TRBD1|TRBV7-8|TRBJ1-5|.
CASSVRQGSNQPQHF
TGTGCCAGCAGCGTTCGACAGGGGAGCAATCAGCCCCAGCATTTT
>.|TRBV30|TRBJ2-3|.
CARGPRLLGTDTQYF
TGTGCCAGGGGCCCCCGCCTCCTAGGCACAGATACGCAGTATTTT
>.|TRBV5-1|TRBJ2-6|.
CASSLPVSGANVLTF
TGCGCCAGCAGCTTACCAGTCTCTGGGGCCAACGTCCTGACTTTC
>TRBD1|TRBV29-1|TRBJ1-5|.
CSVSGGGNQPQHF
TGCAGCGTTTCAGGGGGCGGCAATCAGCCCCAGCATTTT
>.|TRBV7-9|TRBJ2-7|.
CASSLAISLARPYEQYF
TGTGCCAGCAGCTTAGCGATCTCCCTAGCGAGACCCTACGAGCAGTACTTC
>.|TRBV5-1|TRBJ2-2|many
CASSLDGVNTGELFF
TGCGCCAGCAGCTTGGATGGGGTGAACACCGGGGAGCTGTTTTTT
>.|TRBV29-1|TRBJ2-6|many
CSVAGFAGANVLTF
TGCAGCGTTGCAGGATTTGCTGGGGCCAACGTCCTGACTTTC
>.|TRBV5-1|TRBJ2-4|.
CASSSPDGGRNIQYF
TGCGCCAGCAGTTCCCCCGACGGAGGGCGAAACATTCAGTACTTC
>.|TRBV6-2/TRBV6-3|TRBJ2-7|.
CASSQSTTYEQYF
TGTGCCAGCAGTCAATCGACTACCTACGAGCAGTACTTC
>.|TRBV7-8|TRBJ2-1|.
CASSHGTVYNEQFF
TGTGCCAGCAGCCACGGGACTGTTTACAATGAGCAGTTCTTC
>.|TRBV2|TRBJ2-7|.
CASRNRGGRGLGVIGGSYEQYF
TGTGCCAGCAGGAATAGAGGGGGCCGGGGCCTAGGTGTTATCGGGGGGAGCTACGAGCAGTACTTC
>TRBD2|TRBV5-1|TRBJ2-4|many
CASRGLGNIQYF
TGCGCCAGCAGAGGACTAGGAAACATTCAGTACTTC
>.|TRBV20-1|TRBJ2-4|.
CSVLLVAKNIQYF
TGCAGTGTCCTCCTTGTGGCCAAAAACATTCAGTACTTC
>.|TRBV29-1|TRBJ2-5|.
CSVGTAQETQYF
TGCAGCGTTGGAACAGCACAAGAGACCCAGTACTTC
>TRBD1|TRBV10-3|TRBJ1-5|many
CAISDKGQGFQPQHF
TGTGCCATCAGTGACAAGGGACAGGGGTTTCAGCCCCAGCATTTT
>TRBD1|TRBV10-3|TRBJ2-7|many
CAISRTGEAYEQYF
TGTGCCATCAGTAGGACAGGGGAGGCCTACGAGCAGTACTTC
>.|TRBV5-6|TRBJ1-2|few
CASSLLLHLSNYGYTF
TGTGCCAGCAGCTTGCTCCTACACTTAAGTAACTATGGCTACACCTTC
>.|TRBV20-1|TRBJ2-1|many
CSARDPNRVNEQFF
TGCAGTGCTAGAGATCCGAACAGGGTCAATGAGCAGTTCTTC
>.|TRBV10-3|TRBJ2-3|.
CASREQADTQYF
TGTGCCAGCAGGGAACAAGCAGATACGCAGTATTTT
>TRBD1|TRBV6-5|TRBJ2-4|many
CASRQGDKNIQYF
TGTGCCAGCCGACAGGGTGACAAAAACATTCAGTACTTC
>TRBD2|TRBV7-9|TRBJ2-7|many
CASSLVASGEQYF
TGTGCCAGCAGCTTAGTGGCTAGCGGCGAGCAGTACTTC
>TRBD1|TRBV5-1|TRBJ2-6|many
CASRTGDYAANVLTF
TGCGCCAGCAGGACAGGGGATTATGCAGCCAACGTCCTGACTTTC
>.|TRBV7-2|TRBJ1-5|.
CASGRDSNQPQHF
TGTGCCAGCGGCCGGGACAGCAATCAGCCCCAGCATTTT
>TRBD2|TRBV5-1|TRBJ2-2|.
CASSQRGWSYTGELFF
TGCGCCAGCAGCCAGCGGGGGTGGTCCTACACCGGGGAGCTGTTTTTT
>TRBD2|TRBV6-7|TRBJ2-2|once
CATWASGRAGTGELFF
TGTGCCACTTGGGCTAGCGGGAGGGCCGGGACCGGGGAGCTGTTTTTT
>.|TRBV5-4|TRBJ2-1|.
CASSPGTGNEQFF
TGTGCCAGCAGCCCTGGGACTGGGAATGAGCAGTTCTTC
>.|TRBV14|TRBJ1-1|.
CASSQERYTEAFF
TGTGCCAGCAGCCAAGAGAGGTACACTGAAGCTTTCTTT
>.|TRBV20-1|TRBJ2-1|medium-sized
CSVGVGEQFF
TGCAGTGTCGGGGTGGGTGAGCAGTTCTTC